The 28 T cell receptor beta chains in this list originate from one sample, sequenced in a study of T cell repertoires in cytomegalovirus infection. TCRdb passed the reads through MiXCR, listing each CDR3 protein once. Counted here are some 350,000 distinct CDR3 sequences, 25% to 30% occurring once; the ten biggest clones make up around 18%. The antigens for these receptors are not known. The sequencing used cultured PBMCs, collected from culture after CMV antigen stimulation. Receptors were obtained from a human donor in good health (CMV status not recorded). Some clones in this sample may be carry-over from other donors' samples.

This clonotype turned up a few times. The DNA for the CDR3 is TGTGCCAGCAGTGGGGGACAGGCAAATTCCTACGAGCAGTACTTC. Translation: CASSGGQANSYEQYF. The chain employs TRBV6-6 and TRBJ2-7, with 8 bases identical to TRBD1. The length of the CDR3 is 15 residues. Trimming cost V 5 bases and J 1 base; bases outside gene matches: 7. The germline gives CDR1 MNHNY, CDR2 SVGAGI (reference sequence).

The chain joins TRBV28 to TRBJ1-2; 7 bases agree with TRBD1. The CDR3 spans 16 residues. J gave up 0 bases and V 7 bases, and 11 bases lay outside the gene matches. CDR1 and CDR2 (germline): MDHEN, SYDVKM. The DNA of the CDR3 is TGTGCCAGCACCCCGACCGGGGACAGAGCTAACTATGGCTACACCTTC. Translated: CASTPTGDRANYGYTF.

V usage is TRBV19 and J usage is TRBJ1-3; no definite D call. The germline V and J ends were trimmed by 2 bases and 0 bases, with 11 bases remaining between them. Germline CDR1 LNHDA, CDR2 SQIVND (reference sequence). CDR3 length equals 16 residues. This CDR3 is CASSITAFSSGNTIYF. DNA for the CDR3: TGTGCCAGTAGTATAACAGCTTTTTCCTCTGGAAACACCATATATTTT.

This clonotype was detected ten times or more. This chain links TRBV7-6 with TRBJ1-2, with 8 bases fitting TRBD1. This CDR3 has 16 amino acids. Germline V gene lookup returns CDR1 SGHVS and CDR2 FNYEAQ. J gave up 2 bases and V 5 bases, and 10 bases lay outside the gene matches. In nucleotides, the CDR3 is TGTGCCAGCAGCCCCGCGCACAGGACAGGGAACTATGGCTACACCTTC. It encodes CASSPAHRTGNYGYTF.

This clonotype has only a few counts. J is TRBJ2-1 and V is TRBV5-1, with D possibly matching TRBD2 (6 bases). This CDR3 has 16 amino acids. The V gene's germline CDR1 is SGHRS and CDR2 YFSETQ. V was shortened by 4 bases and J by 1 base, with 15 bases between the two germline ends. This chain's CDR3 is CASSPRTTSSYNEQFF. CDR3 nucleotide sequence: TGCGCCAGCAGCCCGAGGACTACCTCTTCCTACAATGAGCAGTTCTTC.

V is TRBV7-2 and J is TRBJ2-3; possible D gene TRBD2, 5 bases. The CDR3 extends over 11 amino acids. Germline V gives CDR1 SGHTA, CDR2 FQGNSA. Trimming cost V 8 bases and J 4 bases, with 7 bases left between them. Here the CDR3 DNA reads TGTGCCAGCGCGAGGGCAGATACGCAGTATTTT. Encoded protein: CASARADTQYF.

This rearrangement joins TRBV6-1 to TRBJ2-5, with D unclear. The length of the CDR3 is 14 residues. Germline V gene sequence: CDR1 MNHNS, CDR2 SASEGT. The V end lost 0 bases, the J end lost 1 base, and 6 bases lay between the germline ends. CDR3 bases: TGTGCCAGCAGTGAAGCACACCGCCAAGAGACCCAGTACTTC. As protein: CASSEAHRQETQYF.

This clonotype was counted a few times. The chain is built from TRBV4-2 and TRBJ1-5; 8 positions match TRBD1. This CDR3 is 14 amino acids long. From germline, CDR1 is LGHNA and CDR2 YNFKEQ. V lost 1 base, J lost 7 bases, and 3 bases stayed unmatched. Here the CDR3 reads CASSQAGGEQPQHF. DNA of the CDR3: TGTGCCAGCAGCCAAGCAGGGGGCGAACAGCCCCAGCATTTT.

The chain couples TRBV10-3 to TRBJ2-1; D uncertain. The CDR3 is made up of 14 amino acids. Trimming took off 7 bases at V and 0 bases at J, with 10 bases between the two ends. In germline, CDR1 is ENHRY, CDR2 SYGVKD. This chain's CDR3 is CAITQDRSYNEQFF. CDR3 nucleotide sequence: TGTGCCATCACCCAGGACCGCTCCTACAATGAGCAGTTCTTC.

At least ten counts were recorded for this clonotype. This chain joins TRBV12-3 or TRBV12-4 and TRBJ1-1; TRBD1 might be the D (6 bases). With 7 bases removed from V and 0 bases from J, the gap between germline ends came to 15 bases. There are 15 residues in the CDR3. The CDR3 region is CASTAKGVVNTEAFF. The CDR3 nucleotides read TGTGCCAGCACCGCGAAGGGGGTTGTGAACACTGAAGCTTTCTTT.

This clonotype has more than one count but fewer than ten. The chain links TRBV12-5 to TRBJ2-2; TRBD1 matches 8 bases. Per the germline V gene, CDR1 is LGHNT and CDR2 is FRNRAP. The V gene end was trimmed by 4 bases and the J gene end by 0 bases; junction bases not matched to a gene: 4. This CDR3 has 16 residues. The CDR3 reads CASGSGQDANTGELFF. CDR3 DNA sequence: TGTGCTAGTGGTTCGGGACAGGACGCGAACACCGGGGAGCTGTTTTTT.

In this sample, this clonotype turned up many times. V gene TRBV7-2 combines with J gene TRBJ2-5, with unresolved D. Germline CDR1 is SGHTA and CDR2 is FQGNSA. This CDR3 region has 13 residues. The V end lost 3 bases, the J end lost 0 bases, and 5 bases lay between the germline ends. The CDR3 is CASSLEHQETQYF. The CDR3 DNA reads TGTGCCAGCAGCTTGGAACACCAAGAGACCCAGTACTTC.

Many counts were recorded for this clonotype. The genes are TRBV10-3 and TRBJ2-5; possible D gene TRBD2, 5 bases. The CDR3 is 16 residues long. From germline, CDR1 is ENHRY and CDR2 SYGVKD. The V end lost 2 bases, the J end lost 2 bases, and 15 bases lay between the germline ends. The CDR3 bases are TGTGCCATCAGTGAGACGCAACCGGGGAAACAAGAGACCCAGTACTTC. Amino acids: CAISETQPGKQETQYF.

This clonotype has ten or more counts. The chain recombines TRBV7-8 with TRBJ2-6; D not resolved. The germline gives CDR1 SGHVS, CDR2 FQNEAQ. V was trimmed by 5 bases and J by 0 bases, leaving 17 bases between them. The CDR3 runs to 18 residues. CDR3 DNA sequence: TGTGCCAGCAGCCCCATCAAACAAGTATTCTCTGGGGCCAACGTCCTGACTTTC. Translated, it gives CASSPIKQVFSGANVLTF.

J is TRBJ2-5 and V is TRBV5-1; the D is unclear. Trimming left V 4 bases short and J 5 bases short, with 18 bases between. This CDR3 spans 15 amino acids. CDR1 and CDR2 from the germline V gene are SGHRS and YFSETQ. CDR3 region: CASSPGPSEAETQYF. As DNA, the CDR3 is TGCGCCAGCAGCCCGGGCCCGAGCGAGGCCGAGACCCAGTACTTC.

The V call is TRBV28, the J call TRBJ2-2; D might be TRBD1 or TRBD2, each matching 5 bases. CDR3 size: 16 residues. The germline V and J ends were trimmed by 6 bases and 3 bases, with 17 bases remaining between them. Per germline, CDR1 MDHEN and CDR2 SYDVKM. The CDR3 sequence is CASRRRGQGYTGELFF. The DNA of the CDR3 is TGTGCCAGCAGGCGTCGGGGCCAGGGCTACACCGGGGAGCTGTTTTTT.

This clonotype turned up a few times. The chain couples TRBV25-1 to TRBJ1-2; 7 bases match TRBD1. The CDR3 loop spans 11 amino acids. Germline V gene data show CDR1 as MGHDK and CDR2 as SYGVNS. The V gene end was trimmed by 8 bases and the J gene end by 6 bases; junction bases not matched to a gene: 3. The CDR3 nucleotides are TGTGCCAGCGAACAGGGGCATGGCTACACCTTC. Translation gives CASEQGHGYTF.

The V and J genes are TRBV7-9 and TRBJ1-1, with no clear D. Germline-derived CDR1 and CDR2 are SEHNR and FQNEAQ (reference sequence). Trimming removed 1 base at V and 4 bases at J, with 10 bases between. The length of the CDR3 is 14 residues. The CDR3 nucleotides are TGTGCCAGCAGCTTAGTTCTGGGTTCCACTGAAGCTTTCTTT. Its translation is CASSLVLGSTEAFF.

V and J are TRBV28 and TRBJ1-4, with no clear D. The CDR3 has 15 residues. Germline CDR1 reads MDHEN; CDR2 reads SYDVKM. V lost 6 bases and J lost 5, with 16 bases in between. As DNA, the CDR3 is TGTGCCAGCAGCCCTCCGATGAGGGCCAATGAAAAACTGTTTTTT. It is translated as CASSPPMRANEKLFF.

The chain carries TRBV12-3 or TRBV12-4 and TRBJ1-1, with D possibly TRBD1 on 5 matching bases. The CDR3 sequence is 12 residues long. V lost 5 bases and J 9 bases, leaving 13 bases between the germline ends. Written as DNA, the CDR3 is TGTGCCAGCAGTGTCGGGACTATCAAAGCTTTCTTT. It encodes CASSVGTIKAFF.

This chain joins TRBV12-5 and TRBJ2-3; D is ambiguous. V gave up 7 bases and J gave up 10 bases, with 15 bases separating them. The CDR3 sequence is 12 residues long. CDR1 LGHNT and CDR2 FRNRAP come from the germline V gene. The CDR3 loop is CASVGAGVAQYF. The CDR3 bases are TGTGCTAGTGTTGGCGCCGGAGTGGCGCAGTATTTT.

This clonotype has ten or more counts. V usage is TRBV7-6 and J usage is TRBJ2-2, with a tentative D call TRBD2 (7 bases). CDR1 is SGHVS, CDR2 FNYEAQ, per germline. The CDR3 consists of 14 residues. Trimming pared 0 bases from V and 6 bases from J, leaving 8 bases between. CDR3 protein: CASSLAGGPGELFF. For the CDR3, the DNA is TGTGCCAGCAGCTTAGCGGGGGGGCCCGGGGAGCTGTTTTTT.

This clonotype was recorded a few times. The chain recombines TRBV27 with TRBJ2-5; a weak D match, TRBD2 (6 bases). V gave up 2 bases and J gave up 2 bases, with 18 bases separating them. This CDR3 comprises 17 residues. Looked up from germline, CDR1 is MNHEY and CDR2 is SMNVEV (reference sequence). The chain's CDR3 is CASSLVPPASAQETQYF. The CDR3 DNA reads as TGTGCCAGCAGTTTAGTCCCCCCTGCTAGCGCACAAGAGACCCAGTACTTC.

This clonotype turned up a few times. The V call is TRBV10-3, the J call TRBJ2-3; possibly TRBD2 for D (6 bases). This CDR3 is built from 15 residues. The germline CDR1 and CDR2 sequences are ENHRY and SYGVKD. Trimming removed 6 bases at V and 2 bases at J, with 15 bases between. The CDR3 DNA sequence: TGTGCCATCAGCCTCGGGACTGACAACACAGATACGCAGTATTTT. Translating gives CAISLGTDNTDTQYF.

Ten or more counts support this clonotype. V and J are TRBV5-1 and TRBJ1-1; D is unresolved. Germline V CDR1 and CDR2: SGHRS, YFSETQ. V lost 6 bases, J lost 1 base, and 10 bases lay in between. The CDR3 loop spans 13 amino acids. CDR3 residues: CASTLSGNTEAFF. CDR3 bases: TGCGCCAGCACTCTTTCCGGGAACACTGAAGCTTTCTTT.

The chain couples TRBV5-4 to TRBJ1-2; 7 nucleotides agree with TRBD1. V shed 4 bases and J 6 bases; nucleotides not matched to a gene: 9. Germline lookup yields CDR1 SGHNT and CDR2 YYREEE (reference sequence). The CDR3 is 14 residues long. This CDR3 is CASSSRQGRDGYTF. As DNA, the CDR3 is TGTGCCAGCAGCAGCAGACAGGGAAGGGATGGCTACACCTTC.

The sample holds a few counts of this clonotype. The chain has TRBV19 and TRBJ1-6; D gene ambiguous. The CDR3 consists of 15 residues. V lost 4 bases to trimming and J lost 8 bases, with 15 bases between them. Germline-derived CDR1 and CDR2 are LNHDA and SQIVND (reference sequence). The CDR3 here is CASSTSRAADSPLHF. The CDR3 DNA reads TGTGCCAGTAGTACTAGTAGGGCAGCAGATTCACCCCTCCACTTT.

The J gene is TRBJ1-2, the V gene TRBV12-3 or TRBV12-4, with no clear D. The ends were cut back, 6 bases at V and 7 bases at J, with 12 bases in the middle. The CDR3 spans 12 residues. The CDR3 protein is CASSPSGSGYTF. In nucleotides, the CDR3 is TGTGCCAGCAGCCCATCGGGGTCTGGCTACACCTTC.